The clone carrying this T cell receptor beta chain was seen a few times. The antigen remains undetermined. Assay: immunoSEQ multiplex PCR; the TCRdb copy retains only in-frame clones and omits some. The sample includes about 99,000 clones, roughly 92% of them seen just once. The germline V and J ends were trimmed by 5 bases and 0 bases, with 11 bases remaining between them. This CDR3 comprises 14 residues. In germline, CDR1 is MGHRA, CDR2 YSYEKL. The sample comes from a study of graft-versus-host responses after intestinal transplantation. Study as a whole: Transplantation in recipients was multivisceral, liver-intestinal, or isolated intestinal. All recipients were given anti-thymocyte globulin induction, and tacrolimus and steroids were then administered for roughly 3 years.

General study results and limits: There were GvH clones found in recipient marrow, and some of them appeared first in ileum or blood. Across patients carrying graft-donor T cell macrochimerism, allografts held high graft-versus-host to host-versus-graft clonal ratios.

The input for sequencing was unstimulated CD8+ T cells sorted from spleen or lymph node cells, taken before transplant. The chain uses TRBV4-1 and TRBJ2-7; no reliable D call. The sequence was collected from a human donor who was the organ donor for an intestinal transplant. The CDR3 DNA sequence: TGCGCCAGCAGCGTCCGGTCCTCCTCCTACGAGCAGTACTTC. Protein sequence: CASSVRSSSYEQYF.